The 28 T cell receptor beta chains below come from one sample, sequenced in a study of neoadjuvant nivolumab and ipilimumab in lung cancer. Profiled with immunoSEQ multiplex PCR; TCRdb holds only in-frame clones, not every one. The sample gives about 38,000 clones, 89% of which show up once; roughly 3.4% is in the top ten. This specimen was peripheral blood, taken before neoadjuvant nivolumab, alone or with ipilimumab. The receptors originated from an adult with non-small cell lung cancer.

This clone was recorded only once. The chain links TRBV5-4 to TRBJ2-7; the D gene is possibly TRBD1 (5 bases). Germline loops: CDR1 SGHNT, CDR2 YYREEE (reference sequence). The V end lost 4 bases, the J end lost 6 bases, and 20 bases lay between the germline ends. The CDR3 length is 15 residues. Written as DNA, the CDR3 is TGTGCCAGCAGCCAGGTTGCAGGGTATTTGGGCGAGCAGTACTTC. Encoded protein: CASSQVAGYLGEQYF.

This clone has a handful of counts. The CDR3 bases are TGTGCCAGCAGTGAACTACCGGGGGCTCCCTACGAGCAGTACTTC. As protein: CASSELPGAPYEQYF. This rearrangement joins TRBV6-1 to TRBJ2-7; D is perhaps TRBD1 or TRBD2 (6 bases each). CDR1 is MNHNS, CDR2 SASEGT, per germline. V lost 2 bases to trimming and J lost 2 bases, with 13 bases between them. The CDR3 is made up of 15 amino acids.

The chain recombines TRBV9 with TRBJ2-1; 7 nucleotides align to TRBD2. Trimming removed 4 bases from V and 3 bases from J; junction bases left unmatched: 10. CDR3 size: 16 residues. Per the germline V gene, CDR1 is SGDLS and CDR2 is YYNGEE. CDR3 sequence reads: CASSPRLGEGYNEQFF. DNA for the CDR3: TGTGCCAGCAGCCCAAGACTCGGGGAGGGCTACAATGAGCAGTTCTTC.

The J gene is TRBJ2-1, the V gene TRBV19; 8 nucleotides align to TRBD2. Per the germline V gene, CDR1 is LNHDA and CDR2 is SQIVND (reference sequence). Unmatched junction bases numbered 14, after V lost 6 bases and J lost 10 bases. This CDR3 has 15 residues. CDR3 sequence: CASSPGTRGLGEQFF. The CDR3 DNA reads TGTGCCAGTAGCCCCGGGACTAGAGGGCTCGGGGAGCAGTTCTTC.

V and J are TRBV7-9 and TRBJ2-7; 14 nucleotides match TRBD2. Germline CDR1 reads SEHNR; CDR2 reads FQNEAQ (reference sequence). The CDR3 totals 14 residues. The ends lost 4 bases at V and 12 bases at J; junction bases unmatched: 8. CDR3 bases: TGTGCCAGCAGCTCCGGGACTAGCGGGAGAAGACCGTACTTC. Translating gives CASSSGTSGRRPYF.

This clone came up a few times. The chain uses TRBV2 and TRBJ1-2; D is ambiguous. Germline V lookup: CDR1 SNHLY, CDR2 FYNNEI. The V gene lost 6 bases and the J gene lost 3 bases, with 11 bases spanning the gap. CDR3 length: 13 amino acids. CDR3 sequence (DNA): TGTGCCAGCAGCCCTGACCGGTACTATGGCTACACCTTC. It encodes CASSPDRYYGYTF.

This clone was counted a few times. The J gene is TRBJ2-7, the V gene TRBV5-6; 7 positions match TRBD1. V lost 4 bases to trimming and J lost 6 bases; unmatched junction nucleotides: 10. The CDR3 sequence is 14 residues long. Germline CDR1 reads SGHDT; CDR2 reads YYEEEE. This chain's CDR3 is CASSRRDSHLEQYF. The CDR3, as DNA: TGTGCCAGCAGCCGCCGGGACAGTCATCTCGAGCAGTACTTC.

The chain carries TRBV4-3 and TRBJ2-7; 10 nucleotides line up with TRBD2. The germline CDR1 and CDR2 sequences are LGHNA and YSLEER. The junction had 20 bases not matched to a gene; V was cut back by 0 bases and J by 0 bases. The CDR3 has 22 residues. In DNA form, the CDR3 reads TGCGCCAGCAGCCAAGATATGGGGACAGGCCGGCAGCGGGAGGGCCCCTCCTACGAGCAGTACTTC. Translated, it gives CASSQDMGTGRQREGPSYEQYF.

The chain combines TRBV5-4 with TRBJ2-7, with 14 bases matching TRBD2. The V gene's germline CDR1 is SGHNT and CDR2 YYREEE (reference sequence). The CDR3 runs to 15 residues. With 4 bases clipped from V and 2 bases from J, the junction kept 2 bases outside the gene matches. In DNA form, the CDR3 reads TGTGCCAGCAGCAGGACTAGCGGGAGGACCTACGAGCAGTACTTC. Encoded protein: CASSRTSGRTYEQYF. Using reference TRBV5-4 and TRBJ2-7 for the parts outside the CDR3, the full variable domain is ETGVTQSPTHLIKTRGQQVTLRCSSQSGHNTVSWYQQALGQGPQFIFQYYREEENGRGNFPPRFSGLQFPNYSSELNVNALELDDSALYLCASSRTSGRTYEQYFGPGTRLTVT.

This clone was counted a few times. The rearrangement joins TRBV28 to TRBJ2-7; no definite D call. This CDR3 comprises 12 residues. Germline loops: CDR1 MDHEN, CDR2 SYDVKM. V was pared by 2 bases and J by 5 bases, with 7 bases between. CDR3: CASSLAFDEQYF. The CDR3 bases are TGTGCCAGCAGTTTAGCATTCGACGAGCAGTACTTC.

The rearrangement links TRBV2 to TRBJ1-5, with TRBD1 as a possible D gene (6 bases). The V gene's germline CDR1 is SNHLY and CDR2 FYNNEI. The CDR3 is made up of 14 amino acids. Trimming left V 5 bases short and J 10 bases short, with 18 bases between. The CDR3 coding sequence is TGTGCCAGCAGTCGCGACAGGACTTCGGGACCCCAGCATTTT. This codes for CASSRDRTSGPQHF.

The rearrangement joins TRBV11-1 to TRBJ2-7, with D unresolved. CDR3 length: 14 amino acids. The V end was cut by 3 bases, the J end by 2 bases, with 11 bases between. CDR1 and CDR2 from the germline V gene are SGHAT and FQDESV (reference sequence). CDR3 in amino acids: CASSFGDITYEQYF. The DNA for the CDR3 is TGTGCCAGCAGCTTTGGCGACATTACCTACGAGCAGTACTTC.

This rearrangement joins TRBV19 to TRBJ2-1, with D perhaps TRBD2 (6 bases). The V gene lost 6 bases and the J gene lost 0 bases, with 12 bases spanning the gap. The CDR3 consists of 15 residues. Per the germline V gene, CDR1 is LNHDA and CDR2 is SQIVND (reference sequence). In nucleotides, the CDR3 is TGTGCCAGTAGACGACTGACTAGCTCCTACAATGAGCAGTTCTTC. Translation gives CASRRLTSSYNEQFF.

The chain recombines TRBV7-2 with TRBJ2-3; 8 bases are shared with TRBD2. Germline V gene lookup returns CDR1 SGHTA and CDR2 FQGNSA. Unmatched junction bases numbered 4, after V lost 3 bases and J lost 2 bases. The CDR3 is 15 amino acids. The CDR3 sequence: CASSFQRESTDTQYF. The CDR3 nucleotides are TGTGCCAGCAGCTTCCAGCGGGAGTCCACAGATACGCAGTATTTT. Based on the CDR3 plus reference TRBV7-2 and TRBJ2-3, the full variable domain is GAGVSQSPSNKVTEKGKDVELRCDPISGHTALYWYRQSLGQGLEFLIYFQGNSAPDKSGLPSDRFSAERTGGSVSTLTIQRTQQEDSAVYLCASSFQRESTDTQYFGPGTRLTVL.

The chain recombines TRBV4-1 with TRBJ2-5; maybe TRBD1 (6 bases). Trimming pared 4 bases from V and 6 bases from J, leaving 15 bases between. Per the germline V gene, CDR1 is MGHRA and CDR2 is YSYEKL. CDR3 length: 14 amino acids. In nucleotides, the CDR3 is TGCGCCAGCAGCCTCAGGACAGTTTTTAAGACCCAGTACTTC. Translation gives CASSLRTVFKTQYF.

This sequence joins TRBV5-5 and TRBJ1-5; 9 positions agree with TRBD1. This CDR3 is built from 16 residues. V lost 0 bases, J lost 1 base, and 2 bases stayed unmatched. Germline loops: CDR1 SGHKS, CDR2 YYEKEE (reference sequence). The CDR3 nucleotides read TGTGCCAGCAGCTTGGGGACAGGGGCCAGCAATCAGCCCCAGCATTTT. Amino acids: CASSLGTGASNQPQHF. Full variable domain (rest looked up from reference TRBV5-5 and TRBJ1-5): DAGVTQSPTHLIKTRGQQVTLRCSPISGHKSVSWYQQVLGQGPQFIFQYYEKEERGRGNFPDRFSARQFPNYSSELNVNALLLGDSALYLCASSLGTGASNQPQHFGDGTRLSIL.

This clone showed up just a few times. The genes are TRBV10-1 and TRBJ2-5, with a tentative D call TRBD2 (7 bases). V shed 3 bases and J shed 2 bases, with 13 bases lying between them. This CDR3 is 15 amino acids long. Germline CDR1 is WNHNN and CDR2 is SYGVQD (reference sequence). The CDR3 region has the DNA TGCGCCAGCAGTGAAGGGAGGGGGTATCAAGAGACCCAGTACTTC. It encodes CASSEGRGYQETQYF.

The V and J genes are TRBV7-2 and TRBJ2-7, with 7 bases matching TRBD2. Trimming took 1 base from V and 2 from J; bases not matched to a gene: 8. The germline V gene encodes CDR1 SGHTA and CDR2 FQGNSA. CDR3 size: 16 residues. The CDR3 loop reads CASSLEGAGNPYEQYF. Written as DNA, the CDR3 is TGTGCCAGCAGCTTAGAGGGAGCGGGAAACCCCTACGAGCAGTACTTC.

The rearrangement uses TRBV5-5 and TRBJ2-5; tentatively, D is TRBD1 (6 bases). Germline lookup yields CDR1 SGHKS and CDR2 YYEKEE (reference sequence). V dropped 4 bases and J dropped 2 bases, with 18 bases sitting between them. The CDR3 length is 16 residues. CDR3 residues: CASSPRSGTPQETQYF. For the CDR3, the DNA is TGTGCCAGCAGCCCCCGTTCCGGGACACCTCAAGAGACCCAGTACTTC.

The chain joins TRBV18 to TRBJ1-1; D is unclear. CDR3 length equals 17 residues. Trimming pared 4 bases from V and 2 bases from J, leaving 20 bases between. Germline V CDR1 and CDR2: KGHSH, LQKENI. CDR3 in amino acids: CASSQKRTLETNTEAFF. The CDR3 region has the DNA TGTGCCAGCTCACAAAAACGGACGCTAGAAACCAACACTGAAGCTTTCTTT. The variable domain in full, completed from reference TRBV18 and TRBJ1-1, reads NAGVMQNPRHLVRRRGQEARLRCSPMKGHSHVYWYRQLPEEGLKFMVYLQKENIIDESGMPKERFSAEFPKEGPSILRIQQVVRGDSAAYFCASSQKRTLETNTEAFFGQGTRLTVV.

The rearrangement joins TRBV9 to TRBJ2-1; D ambiguous. Germline CDR1 reads SGDLS; CDR2 reads YYNGEE. V was cut by 0 bases and J by 8 bases, with 6 bases left in between. The CDR3 totals 12 residues. As DNA, the CDR3 is TGTGCCAGCAGCGTAGGAGGTTATGAGCAGTTCTTC. This gives the protein CASSVGGYEQFF.

The gene calls are TRBV30 and TRBJ2-7; 8 positions match TRBD2. The length of the CDR3 is 14 residues. Germline CDR1 is GTSNPN and CDR2 is SVGIG (reference sequence). After removal of 2 bases from V and 4 bases from J, the junction contained 7 bases not matched to a gene. The CDR3: CAWSPSGRLYEQYF. CDR3 bases: TGTGCCTGGAGTCCCAGCGGGAGATTGTACGAGCAGTACTTC. The complete variable domain, with remaining parts taken from reference TRBV30 and TRBJ2-7, reads SQTIHQWPATLVQPVGSPLSLECTVEGTSNPNLYWYRQAAGRGLQLLFYSVGIGQISSEVPQNLSASRPQDRQFILSSKKLLLSDSGFYLCAWSPSGRLYEQYFGPGTRLTVT.

This chain uses TRBV7-3 with TRBJ2-1; D not resolved. The CDR3 has 14 amino acids. Between the trimmed V and J ends, which lost 1 base and 9 bases, there was a span of 13 bases. Germline V gene lookup returns CDR1 SGHTA and CDR2 FQGTGA. The CDR3 DNA reads as TGTGCCAGCAGCTTAAGGTCGGCGGACCGTGAGCAGTTCTTC. This encodes CASSLRSADREQFF. The full variable domain, in which reference TRBV7-3 and TRBJ2-1 provide the parts outside the CDR3, is GAGVSQTPSNKVTEKGKYVELRCDPISGHTALYWYRQSLGQGPEFLIYFQGTGAADDSGLPNDRFFAVRPEGSVSTLKIQRTERGDSAVYLCASSLRSADREQFFGPGTRLTVL.

V gene TRBV5-1 combines with J gene TRBJ2-1, with 7 bases matching TRBD2. CDR1 and CDR2 from the germline V gene are SGHRS and YFSETQ. The ends lost 1 base at V and 7 bases at J; junction bases unmatched: 8. CDR3 size: 15 residues. The CDR3 nucleotides read TGCGCCAGCAGCTTGCTCACGGGAGGAGGTAATGAGCAGTTCTTC. This translates into CASSLLTGGGNEQFF.

The rearrangement links TRBV7-9 to TRBJ2-7; 10 bases fit TRBD2. The length of the CDR3 is 19 residues. CDR1 and CDR2 (germline): SEHNR, FQNEAQ (reference sequence). V gave up 4 bases and J gave up 2 bases; unmatched junction bases: 17. The CDR3 nucleotides are TGTGCCAGCAGCTCAACCCCCTTCAAGCGGGAGGGATCAGCCTACGAGCAGTACTTC. It is translated as CASSSTPFKREGSAYEQYF.

Of note for this clone: An end of the junction differs from the germline gene, which may be a read error. The chain couples TRBV10-2 to TRBJ2-1; 7 nucleotides match TRBD2. Germline V CDR1 and CDR2: WSHSY, SAAADI. This CDR3 spans 14 amino acids. CDR3 nucleotides: TGCGCCAGCAGAGAGTCTAGCGGATACAATGAGCAGTTCTTC. Protein sequence: CASRESSGYNEQFF.

V and J are TRBV7-8 and TRBJ2-1; no firm D call. Germline lookup yields CDR1 SGHVS and CDR2 FQNEAQ. The CDR3 has 15 residues. The V and J ends lost 1 base and 0 bases respectively, with 7 bases between them. The CDR3 coding sequence is TGTGCCAGCAGCTTAGAGATAGGCTCCTACAATGAGCAGTTCTTC. Its protein product is CASSLEIGSYNEQFF.

This clone was detected only once. CDR3 DNA sequence: TGTGCCAGCTCACCTTACAGGGAACACACTGAAGCTTTCTTT. Translating gives CASSPYREHTEAFF. The rearrangement joins TRBV18 to TRBJ1-1, with D possibly matching TRBD1 (6 bases). V was trimmed by 3 bases and J by 3 bases, leaving 11 bases between them. Germline V gives CDR1 KGHSH, CDR2 LQKENI. This CDR3 is 14 amino acids long.